A selection of T cell receptor beta chains follows, all from one sample in a study of long-term antiretroviral therapy in people with HIV. Repertoires were generated with immunoSEQ multiplex PCR, while TCRdb's copy carries only in-frame clones and drops some. The sample records 26,000 or so clones, 85% to 90% being singletons. The material was unsorted PBMCs, obtained 0.5 years after starting antiretroviral therapy. The origin of the receptors is a woman aged 18-29 years with HIV. CDR3s include the opening cysteine and the closing phenylalanine or tryptophan.

TRBV11-1	TRBJ1-2	CASSLVTAFNGYTF
TRBV5-1	TRBJ2-7	CASSSGEGGNEQYF
TRBV7-8	TRBJ2-3	CASSAGLAGAGDTQYF
TRBV15	TRBJ2-7	CATSSPGDREHSYEQYF
TRBV5-1	TRBJ1-5	CASGVDSNQPQHF
TRBV25-1	TRBJ2-5	CASSERGLVETQYF
TRBV4-3	TRBJ2-1	CASSQDTRESSYNEQFF
TRBV5-6	TRBJ1-1	CASSPARGTEAFF
TRBV28	TRBJ2-7	CASSLGGYTYEQYF
TRBV14	TRBJ2-7	CASSQDWGLAGEQYF
TRBV2	TRBJ2-2	CASSVAGESGELFF
TRBV28	TRBJ2-1	CASSTRVAGGHNEQFF
TRBV5-1	TRBJ2-2	CASTPGMGLGTGELFF
TRBV14	TRBJ2-3	CASSQTPTTALTDTQYF
TRBV5-4	TRBJ2-7	CASSTIRQGGSHEQYF
TRBV28	TRBJ2-6	CASSLLAGVLTF
TRBV5-1	TRBJ2-2	CASSIREGNTGELFF
TRBV19	TRBJ2-5	CASSIAGGVFAETQYF
TRBV7-2	TRBJ2-1	CASSAAGVDEQFF
TRBV11-3	TRBJ2-7	CASSFGDNEQYF
TRBV28	TRBJ1-4	CASRGGDKKLFF
TRBV27	TRBJ2-6	CASKPGSSSGANVLTF
TRBV19	TRBJ2-7	CASSAGGSYEQYF
TRBV6-5	TRBJ1-1	CASSYEGMNTEAFF
TRBV27	TRBJ1-1	CASIGIGGVGTEAFF
TRBV5-1	TRBJ2-1	CASSKGVGEQFF
TRBV5-6	TRBJ1-4	CASSYTGGFEKLFF
TRBV6-5	TRBJ2-2	CASSYPATGGELFF
TRBV4-3	TRBJ2-3	CASSQDPSGGGISTDTQYF
TRBV19	TRBJ2-3	CASSIPSGVFTHTDTQYF
TRBV27	TRBJ2-1	CASSTPPLYNEQFF
TRBV4-2	TRBJ2-7	CASSQEVDGSPYEQYF
TRBV4-2	TRBJ2-7	CASSQGKTGYSYEQYF
TRBV11-1	TRBJ2-1	CASSLRTSGRGNEQFF
TRBV19	TRBJ1-1	CASSIKGASTEAFF
TRBV28	TRBJ2-2	CASSLRRRANTGELFF
TRBV5-5	TRBJ1-3	CASSRYRGPGNTIYF
TRBV27	TRBJ1-5	CASSLGGSDQPQHF
TRBV28	TRBJ1-5	CASSLTGYSNQPQHF
TRBV6-1	TRBJ2-7	CASSDRGQVYEQYF
TRBV19	TRBJ1-5	CASSTRGTGNSNQPQHF
TRBV29-1	TRBJ1-2	CSVPGQGDRGYTF
TRBV7-2	TRBJ1-5	CASARSDSLNQPQHF
TRBV12-1	TRBJ1-5	CASSQWGRSSRGNQPQHF
TRBV7-2	TRBJ1-2	CASSSRTYGYTF
TRBV5-5	TRBJ1-1	CASTLGWAVTEAFF
TRBV15	TRBJ2-5	CATTSGGGTQYF
TRBV15	TRBJ2-3	CATSRAGTGITDTQYF
TRBV5-6	TRBJ2-3	CASTPTGMFYTDTQYF
TRBV9	TRBJ2-5	CASSASRKSGRAEEQYF
TRBV5-4	TRBJ2-7	CASSPGGWDSSYEQYF
TRBV28	TRBJ2-5	CASSLEVGSQETQYF
TRBV14	TRBJ2-2	CASSQVITGELFF
TRBV7-3	TRBJ2-4	CASSRRLGVAKNIQYF
TRBV11-2	TRBJ2-2	CASSLDRTSTGELFF